These T cell receptor beta chains were read from a single sample in a study of immune heterogeneity within non-small cell lung tumors. In TCRdb, the multiplex PCR reads were re-called with MiXCR into one record per CDR3 protein. The sample lists some 3,000 distinct CDR3 sequences, 14% to 15% occurring once. The material sequenced was lung tumor tissue. These receptors all stem from a female donor with non-small cell lung cancer. Both conserved end residues are part of each CDR3.

j_gene,v_gene,CDR3aa
TRBJ2-1,TRBV5-1,CASSLGTSNEQFF
TRBJ2-5,TRBV7-8,CASSAGTSGRGPQGTRYF
.,TRBV28,CPSSLGGAKYNQQFF
TRBJ2-1,TRBV29-1,CSVESNEQFF
TRBJ2-1,TRBV30,CAWRGGTYNEQFF
TRBJ2-3,TRBV20-1,CSARGGEREGPGPTDTQYF
TRBJ2-2,TRBV18,CASSPRQGSGELFF
TRBJ1-6,TRBV12-3/TRBV12-4,CASSSRQDRSYNSPLHF
TRBJ1-4,TRBV19,CASTVTGGEYEKLFF
TRBJ2-3,TRBV5-4,CASSQGLGSTDTQYF
TRBJ2-7,TRBV27,CASSGLAGGYEQYF
TRBJ2-2,TRBV6-1,CASKLTYTVGELFF
TRBJ1-5,TRBV28,CASSSVGNQPQHF
TRBJ2-1,TRBV9,CASSANIDEQFF
TRBJ2-1,TRBV20-1,CSALWPGAVYNEQFF
TRBJ1-1,TRBV18,CASSRSQSRAFGGDTEAFF
TRBJ2-1,TRBV29-1,CSVVRQAWDEQFF
TRBJ1-1,TRBV19,CASRHRAGTEAFF
TRBJ1-1,TRBV19,CASMDRGRGGNTEAFF
TRBJ2-1,TRBV11-2,CASSSPSNIHEQFF
TRBJ1-2,TRBV6-4,CASSDGAGTGYGYTF
TRBJ2-1,TRBV3-1,CASSQGQGAGGNEQFF
TRBJ1-1,TRBV11-2,CASSLNPTGVGAFF
TRBJ2-7,TRBV7-2,CASSLVGGNEQYF
TRBJ1-1,TRBV18,CASDGLGNTEAFF
TRBJ1-5,TRBV12-3/TRBV12-4,CASHEGRTYSNQPQHF
TRBJ2-7,TRBV9,CASSGSRQGSYEQYF
TRBJ2-2,TRBV4-1,CASSQGTGGSTGELFF
TRBJ2-5,TRBV13,CASSTQDRGKTQYF
TRBJ1-6,TRBV7-9,CASSFTSGGDPNSPLQF
TRBJ2-2,TRBV28,CASKTGTRYTGELFF
TRBJ2-1,TRBV11-2,CASSLRAYNEQFF
TRBJ1-4,TRBV5-7,CASSLNRQGTNEKLFF
TRBJ2-3,TRBV12-3/TRBV12-4,CASNKGAGTDTQYF
TRBJ2-7,TRBV5-1,CASSFGTSGTGEQYF
TRBJ2-1,TRBV7-3,CASSLSSYNEQFF
TRBJ2-1,TRBV6-2/TRBV6-3,CASSSKGGSYNEQGF
TRBJ2-1,TRBV19,CASRGRSGRGSSYNEQFF
TRBJ1-2,TRBV6-5,CASSYLPGWGGYTF
TRBJ2-7,TRBV20-1,CSAEGTGGAGYEQYF
TRBJ1-5,TRBV28,CASTLPRGPQHF
TRBJ2-3,TRBV24-1,CATSDLGGRGDTDTQYF
TRBJ2-7,TRBV4-1,CASSNWGQGTPYEQYF
TRBJ1-2,TRBV4-2,CASSQDGGTGLYGYTF
TRBJ2-3,TRBV6-1,CASRNPSTDTQYF
TRBJ2-2,TRBV7-9,CASSPPLGPTGELFF
TRBJ2-7,TRBV9,CASSVVGPSGESYEQYF
TRBJ1-1,TRBV10-3,CAISEGTGGWNTEAFF
TRBJ2-7,TRBV28,CASSYREGRYEQYF
TRBJ1-4,TRBV20-1,CSAPGTGGDEKLFF